This record concerns one TCR beta chain sequence. Its antigen is unknown. The data originate from a study of CD8 T cells in ankylosing spondylitis. Study results and limitations: The clones that were linked to disease were reported to be significantly enriched in matched synovial fluid samples from ankylosing spondylitis patients. Prior work had noted some motif variants in reactive arthritis blood and synovial fluid. A TCR beta motif of about 8 highly homologous variants seemed to mark ankylosing spondylitis blood.

Each TCR beta library was made by quantitative 5'-RACE that incorporated molecular barcodes. TCRdb itself ran the 5' RACE reads through MiXCR, one entry per CDR3 protein. The table includes just under 550,000 distinct CDR3 sequences, roughly 13% detected once. CDR3 length equals 15 residues. The V end was cut by 5 bases, the J end by 6 bases, with 19 bases between. In germline, CDR1 is SGHVS, CDR2 FNYEAQ. This receptor was taken from a male donor with ankylosing spondylitis. The chain couples TRBV7-6 to TRBJ2-5, with a tentative D call TRBD2 (7 bases). The sequencing sample was made of blood, either unsorted or a sorted T cell fraction (not recorded which). For the CDR3, the DNA is TGTGCCAGCAGCCCGAGAGGGGGGGCGGGAAAGACCCAGTACTTC. It specifies CASSPRGGAGKTQYF.